The rows below give T cell receptor beta chains drawn from one sample of a study of blood T cell repertoires in COVID-19. Here immunoSEQ multiplex PCR was the method, and the copy in TCRdb shows in-frame clones only, minus some. The table includes tens of thousands of clones, 85% to 95% detected once. The sample was peripheral blood. The source of these receptors is a woman aged 55-70 years with active COVID-19. Each CDR3 is given without its conserved first and last residue. The D gene is left open where the match is weak. For some rows the clone size is stated as once, few or many, or as a class when expanded; others skip it.

>.|TRBD1|TRBV7-6
ASSEDRGRNTGELF
>.|.|TRBV6-2/TRBV6-3
ASSYEVNNNSPLH
>few|.|TRBV27
ASSLSMGLEQY
>.|.|TRBV7-8
ASSRTVNQPQH
>once|.|TRBV10-3
AISERQAYEQY
>.|.|TRBV28
ASSFNSNQPQH
>once|TRBD1|TRBV5-4
ASSSRSRGKNTEAF
>.|TRBD1|TRBV7-2
ASSLGTGGPYGYT
>.|TRBD1|TRBV28
ASSSLPGDRGRNNYGYT
>.|TRBD2|TRBV7-8
ASSHLAVSYNEQF
>.|TRBD1|TRBV3-1/TRBV3-2
ASSQPRTGPETQY
>.|TRBD1|TRBV2
ASSRDRGRVEQY
>.|.|TRBV30
AWTGEGQETQY
>.|.|TRBV7-2
ASSGGRRRREAF
>.|.|TRBV4-3
ASSPHRAVNTGELF
>.|.|TRBV19
ASIPGNRGNQPQH
>.|TRBD2|TRBV11-1
ASSLGAGPTGELF
>.|TRBD1|TRBV11-2
ASSLDDRGGGKKLF
>few|.|TRBV9
ASSVAEGWYGYT
>.|.|TRBV7-2
ASSLERLVTNEQF
>.|.|TRBV10-3
AISDRRGGRETQY
>.|.|TRBV3-1/TRBV3-2
ASSDGTPSYEQY
>.|TRBD2|TRBV2
ASSEALMGGAKNIQY
>.|TRBD1|TRBV7-2
ASSSSPGTVPSQETQY
>.|TRBD1|TRBV29-1
SVGGQGHRGYT
>once|TRBD2|TRBV7-9
ASSRSGGRSYNEQF
>.|TRBD2|TRBV27
ASSLLLAGVYEQY
>.|.|TRBV30
AWSESLRYEQY
>.|TRBD1|TRBV7-2
ASSLGQGQIYEQY
>.|TRBD1|TRBV27
ASSPRTGQKWGYT
>.|.|TRBV25-1
ASGTPYEQY
>.|TRBD2|TRBV6-5
ASRRSGGGIYEQY
>.|.|TRBV24-1
ATSDPGQSYEQY
>.|TRBD1|TRBV24-1
ATSDGDSIDTYEQY
>.|TRBD2|TRBV7-2
ASSLWTSGGAPGEQF
>.|TRBD2|TRBV19
ASSKSGGYEQY
>.|TRBD2|TRBV12-5
ASGLSLAGVQETQY
>.|.|TRBV6-5
ASSYTGGRTEAF
>.|TRBD1|TRBV18
ASSGTVRMSPLH
>.|TRBD2|TRBV5-1
ASSWYGRETGELF
>.|TRBD1|TRBV29-1
SVELGGLYNEQF
>.|.|TRBV7-9
ASSPLDRNTEAF
>.|.|TRBV12-3/TRBV12-4
ASSLWAKPQH
>.|.|TRBV28
ASSSHFYNSPLH
>.|.|TRBV24-1
ATSAGIPGQPQH
>.|.|TRBV28
ASIGQQTWNSPLH
>.|.|TRBV14
ASGPTGEETQY
>.|.|TRBV19
ASSWKQGSGELF
>.|.|TRBV11-2
ASSPSRTEAF
>.|.|TRBV15
ATSRGTLTDTQY
>.|TRBD1|TRBV2
ASRSDRGPYGYT
>few|TRBD1|TRBV29-1
SVAGQASSYEQY
>once|.|TRBV18
ASSPPGQPQH
>.|.|TRBV28
ASTSPQGLIGTGELF
>.|TRBD2|TRBV7-3
ASSEGLAGAYEQY
>few|.|TRBV6-5
ASSRHGFYEQY
>once|.|TRBV7-3
ASSTQGREQF
>.|.|TRBV28
ASSSTGQPGETQY
>.|.|TRBV5-1
ASSLLGEDGELF
>.|.|TRBV18
ASSPPQGSYEQY